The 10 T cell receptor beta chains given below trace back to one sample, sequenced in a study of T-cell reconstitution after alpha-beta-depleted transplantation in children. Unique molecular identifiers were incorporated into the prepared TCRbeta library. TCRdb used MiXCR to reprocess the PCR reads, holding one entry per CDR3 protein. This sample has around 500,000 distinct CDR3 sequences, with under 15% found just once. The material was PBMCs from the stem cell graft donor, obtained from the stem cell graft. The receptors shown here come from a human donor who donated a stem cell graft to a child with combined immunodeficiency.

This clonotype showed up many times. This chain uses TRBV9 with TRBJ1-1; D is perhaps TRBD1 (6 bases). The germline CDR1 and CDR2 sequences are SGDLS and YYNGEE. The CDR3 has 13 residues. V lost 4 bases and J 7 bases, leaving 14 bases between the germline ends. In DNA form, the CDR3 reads TGTGCCAGCAGCAGCGGACAGCGGGGTGAAGCTTTCTTT. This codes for CASSSGQRGEAFF. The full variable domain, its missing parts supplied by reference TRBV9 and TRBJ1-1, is DSGVTQTPKHLITATGQRVTLRCSPRSGDLSVYWYQQSLDQGLQFLIQYYNGEERAKGNILERFSAQQFPDLHSELNLSSLELGDSALYFCASSSGQRGEAFFGQGTRLTVV.

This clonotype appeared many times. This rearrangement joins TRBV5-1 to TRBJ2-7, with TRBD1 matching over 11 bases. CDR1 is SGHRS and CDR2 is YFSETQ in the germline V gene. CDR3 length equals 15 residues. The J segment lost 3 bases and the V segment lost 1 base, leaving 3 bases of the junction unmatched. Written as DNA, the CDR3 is TGCGCCAGCAGCTTGACGGGGACAGGGGGCTACGAGCAGTACTTC. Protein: CASSLTGTGGYEQYF.

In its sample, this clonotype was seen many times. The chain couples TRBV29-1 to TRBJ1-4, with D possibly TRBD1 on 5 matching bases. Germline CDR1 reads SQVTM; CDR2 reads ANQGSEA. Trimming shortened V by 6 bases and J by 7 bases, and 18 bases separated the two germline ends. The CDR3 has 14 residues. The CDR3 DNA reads TGCAGCGTGACATTCGGGACGACGGTTGAAAAACTGTTTTTT. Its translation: CSVTFGTTVEKLFF.

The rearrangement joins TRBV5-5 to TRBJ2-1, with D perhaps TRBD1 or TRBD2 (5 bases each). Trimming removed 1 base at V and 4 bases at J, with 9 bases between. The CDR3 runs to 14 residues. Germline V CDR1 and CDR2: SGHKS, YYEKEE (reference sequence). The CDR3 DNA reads TGTGCCAGCAGCTTGAATGGGGGATACAATGAGCAGTTCTTC. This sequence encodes CASSLNGGYNEQFF.

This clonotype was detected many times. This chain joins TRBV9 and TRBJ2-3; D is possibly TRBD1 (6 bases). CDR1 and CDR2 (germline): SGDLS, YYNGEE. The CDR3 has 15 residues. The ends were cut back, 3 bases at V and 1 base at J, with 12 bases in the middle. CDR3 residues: CASSDAGVGTDTQYF. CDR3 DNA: TGTGCCAGCAGCGACGCAGGGGTTGGCACAGATACGCAGTATTTT.

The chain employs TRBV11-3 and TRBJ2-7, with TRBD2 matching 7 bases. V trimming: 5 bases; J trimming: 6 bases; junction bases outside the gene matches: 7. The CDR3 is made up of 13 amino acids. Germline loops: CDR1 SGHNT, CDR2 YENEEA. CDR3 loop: CASSRLAVSEQYF. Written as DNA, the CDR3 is TGTGCCAGCAGCCGGCTAGCGGTTAGCGAGCAGTACTTC. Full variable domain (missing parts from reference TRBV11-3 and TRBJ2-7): EAGVVQSPRYKIIEKKQPVAFWCNPISGHNTLYWYLQNLGQGPELLIRYENEEAVDDSQLPKDRFSAERLKGVDSTLKIQPAELGDSAVYLCASSRLAVSEQYFGPGTRLTVT.

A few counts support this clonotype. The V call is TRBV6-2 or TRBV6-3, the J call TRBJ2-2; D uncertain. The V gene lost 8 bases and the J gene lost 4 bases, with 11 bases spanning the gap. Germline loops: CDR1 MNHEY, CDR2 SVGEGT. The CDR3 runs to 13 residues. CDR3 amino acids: CASALFFTGELFF. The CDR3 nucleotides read TGTGCCAGCGCGTTGTTCTTCACCGGGGAGCTGTTTTTT.

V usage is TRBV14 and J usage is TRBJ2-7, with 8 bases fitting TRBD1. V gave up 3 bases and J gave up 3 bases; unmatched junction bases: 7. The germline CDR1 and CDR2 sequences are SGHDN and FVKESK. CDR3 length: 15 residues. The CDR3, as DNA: TGTGCCAGCAGCCAGGGGACAGGCCTCTACTACGAGCAGTACTTC. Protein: CASSQGTGLYYEQYF.

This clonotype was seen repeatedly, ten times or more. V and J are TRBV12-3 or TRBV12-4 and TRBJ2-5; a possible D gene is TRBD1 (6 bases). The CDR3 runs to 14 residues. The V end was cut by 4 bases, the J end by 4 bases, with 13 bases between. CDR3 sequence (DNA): TGTGCCAGCAGTTCAACAGGGTTAAGAGAGACCCAGTACTTC. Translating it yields CASSSTGLRETQYF.

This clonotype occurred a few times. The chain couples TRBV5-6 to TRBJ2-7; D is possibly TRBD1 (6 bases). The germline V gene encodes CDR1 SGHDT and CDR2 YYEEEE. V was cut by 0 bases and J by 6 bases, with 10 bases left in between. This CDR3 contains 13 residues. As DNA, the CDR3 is TGTGCCAGCAGCTTGGCCGCCAGGGGCGAGCAGTACTTC. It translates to CASSLAARGEQYF.